Shown below are 14 T cell receptor beta chains from a single sample sequenced in a study of human T cells and chemical hapten exposure (dated by TCRdb to 2020 to 2022). Libraries were built with RACE. TCRdb lists the instrument as NextSeq 500. Using fastp trimming at Q25 and MiXCR clonotype assembly, TCRdb reanalyzed the public sequencing data and kept in-frame beta chains. Each entry merges the rows of one CDR3 protein and shows their most common DNA and genes. The sample records some 180,000 distinct CDR3 sequences, around 22% of which are singletons. The ten largest clonotypes hold over 6.5% of the sample. The sample's time point label, decoded: patch test 1, 2 weeks after DPC sensitization. Read against the paper, the sample's treatment or condition label means: therapeutic diphenylcyclopropenone sensitization with weekly scalp DPC. The sample in question was whole blood, obtained in connection with sensitization to the hapten diphenylcyclopropenone (DPC). The receptors here all came from a woman aged 50 to 60 with alopecia areata. Some clones in this sample may be carry-over from other donors' samples.

This chain links TRBV19 with TRBJ1-5, with D unclear. Trimming shortened V by 1 base and J by 3 bases, and 10 bases separated the two germline ends. Germline V gene sequence: CDR1 LNHDA, CDR2 SQIVND (reference sequence). CDR3 length equals 15 residues. The chain's CDR3 is CASSIGSWVNQPQHF. The DNA for the CDR3 is TGTGCCAGTAGTATAGGGAGTTGGGTCAATCAGCCCCAGCATTTT.

A few counts support this clonotype. The V and J genes are TRBV20-1 and TRBJ2-2; 10 bases line up with TRBD2. Losses at the gene ends were 5 bases for V and 3 bases for J; bases not matched to a gene: 9. This CDR3 is 16 amino acids long. Germline values: CDR1 DFQATT, CDR2 SNEGSKA (reference sequence). This CDR3 reads CSAAASGSSYTGELFF. The CDR3 bases are TGCAGTGCTGCAGCTAGCGGGAGCTCGTACACCGGGGAGCTGTTTTTT.

Only a few counts were recorded for this clonotype. The chain recombines TRBV19 with TRBJ2-1; D possibly uses TRBD1 or TRBD2 (6 bases each). Germline CDR1 reads LNHDA; CDR2 reads SQIVND (reference sequence). With 2 bases removed from V and 8 bases from J, the gap between germline ends came to 16 bases. The CDR3 spans 15 residues. CDR3 DNA: TGTGCCAGTAGTATACCGGGGGCGCGTTACGATGAGCAGTTCTTC. The encoded protein is CASSIPGARYDEQFF. Combining the CDR3 with reference TRBV19 and TRBJ2-1 gives the whole variable domain DGGITQSPKYLFRKEGQNVTLSCEQNLNHDAMYWYRQDPGQGLRLIYYSQIVNDFQKGDIAEGYSVSREKKESFPLTVTSAQKNPTAFYLCASSIPGARYDEQFFGPGTRLTVL.

This CDR3 reads CASSLANWGAEKLFF. In nucleotides, the CDR3 is TGTGCCAGCAGCTTAGCGAATTGGGGGGCTGAAAAACTGTTTTTT. The chain carries TRBV7-8 and TRBJ1-4, with a possible D match to TRBD1 (6 bases). Germline values: CDR1 SGHVS, CDR2 FQNEAQ. The V end was cut by 0 bases, the J end by 7 bases, with 12 bases between. The CDR3 totals 15 residues. The full variable domain, in which reference TRBV7-8 and TRBJ1-4 provide the parts outside the CDR3, is GAGVSQSPRYKVAKRGQDVALRCDPISGHVSLFWYQQALGQGPEFLTYFQNEAQLDKSGLPSDRFFAERPEGSVSTLKIQRTQQEDSAVYLCASSLANWGAEKLFFGSGTQLSVL.

This clonotype was counted many times. This chain connects TRBV29-1 to TRBJ2-7; tentatively, D is TRBD2 (6 bases). This CDR3 is 14 amino acids long. V was clipped by 3 bases and J by 7 bases, with 19 bases between them. Germline V gene lookup returns CDR1 SQVTM and CDR2 ANQGSEA. This CDR3 is CSVDPQGFRGEQYF. CDR3 nucleotides: TGCAGCGTTGATCCGCAGGGATTTCGGGGGGAGCAGTACTTC.

This clonotype has just a few counts. The V and J genes are TRBV7-3 and TRBJ2-1; D may be TRBD2 (6 bases). V shed 3 bases and J shed 9 bases, with 9 bases lying between them. CDR1 is SGHTA and CDR2 is FQGTGA in the germline V gene. This CDR3 comprises 12 residues. DNA for the CDR3: TGTGCCAGCAGCTTCAATAGCGGTGAGCAGTTCTTC. Protein: CASSFNSGEQFF. Supplemented by reference TRBV7-3 and TRBJ2-1, the full variable domain reads GAGVSQTPSNKVTEKGKYVELRCDPISGHTALYWYRQSLGQGPEFLIYFQGTGAADDSGLPNDRFFAVRPEGSVSTLKIQRTERGDSAVYLCASSFNSGEQFFGPGTRLTVL.

The chain uses TRBV6-1 and TRBJ1-1; the D gene is possibly TRBD1 (6 bases). Trimming removed 9 bases at V and 3 bases at J, with 14 bases between. Looked up from germline, CDR1 is MNHNS and CDR2 is SASEGT. This CDR3 is 13 amino acids long. The CDR3 loop reads CASSTGIHTEAFF. CDR3 nucleotides: TGTGCCAGTTCAACAGGGATCCACACTGAAGCTTTCTTT.

The V and J genes are TRBV5-1 and TRBJ1-1, with D unclear. Germline V gene data show CDR1 as SGHRS and CDR2 as YFSETQ. V gave up 2 bases and J gave up 3 bases, with 14 bases separating them. The CDR3 totals 15 residues. This chain's CDR3 is CASSFGGQRDTEAFF. The DNA for the CDR3 is TGCGCCAGCAGCTTCGGAGGCCAACGGGACACTGAAGCTTTCTTT.

The chain combines TRBV2 with TRBJ2-3; TRBD1 matches at 7 bases. Germline V CDR1 and CDR2: SNHLY, FYNNEI. The V segment lost 4 bases and the J segment 2 bases; nucleotides outside the gene matches: 3. This CDR3 has 14 amino acids. CDR3 nucleotides: TGTGCCAGCAGTGGGGACAGCATCACAGATACGCAGTATTTT. Translated, it gives CASSGDSITDTQYF.

This clonotype has only one observation. The chain links TRBV10-3 to TRBJ1-2; unclear D gene. CDR3 length equals 13 residues. The V gene's germline CDR1 is ENHRY and CDR2 SYGVKD. V lost 2 bases to trimming and J lost 6 bases, with 10 bases between them. The CDR3 protein is CAISETATDGYTF. Here the CDR3 DNA reads TGTGCCATCAGTGAGACGGCTACCGATGGCTACACCTTC.

The chain carries TRBV10-1 and TRBJ2-3, with 11 bases identical to TRBD2. Trimming cost V 2 bases and J 7 bases; bases outside gene matches: 8. CDR1 and CDR2 from the germline V gene are WNHNN and SYGVQD (reference sequence). The CDR3 contains 16 residues. The CDR3 DNA sequence: TGCGCCAGCAGTGAGAGCTTAGCGGGAGGGCCCCATACGCAGTATTTT. As protein: CASSESLAGGPHTQYF.

This clonotype was seen more than once but under ten times. The chain combines TRBV2 with TRBJ1-1; D is unresolved. The germline V gene has CDR1 SNHLY and CDR2 FYNNEI. The length of the CDR3 is 14 residues. V lost 1 base, J lost 0 bases, and 6 bases lay in between. CDR3 coding DNA: TGTGCCAGCAGTGAAGGGTACGTGAACACTGAAGCTTTCTTT. Translating it yields CASSEGYVNTEAFF.

In its sample, this clonotype was seen many times. The rearrangement links TRBV20-1 to TRBJ1-2; TRBD1 matches 9 bases. The CDR3 sequence is 14 residues long. V was clipped by 0 bases and J by 7 bases; unmatched bases: 6. The germline gives CDR1 DFQATT, CDR2 SNEGSKA (reference sequence). The CDR3 region has the DNA TGCAGTGCTAGAGATGGGACAGGGAAGGGTGGCTACACCTTC. Amino acids: CSARDGTGKGGYTF.

Regarding this clonotype: This sequence may be a read error, since a much larger clone differs from it by one base. A read error is likely, as this CDR3 ends without the conserved phenylalanine or tryptophan. This rearrangement joins TRBV7-8 to TRBJ1-3; D might be TRBD1 (6 bases). This CDR3 comprises 14 residues. The ends were cut back, 2 bases at V and 7 bases at J, with 12 bases in the middle. The V gene's germline CDR1 is SGHVS and CDR2 FQNEAQ. CDR3 region: CASSLQGMRNTIYS. CDR3 DNA: TGTGCCAGCAGCTTACAGGGGATGCGGAACACCATATATTCT.